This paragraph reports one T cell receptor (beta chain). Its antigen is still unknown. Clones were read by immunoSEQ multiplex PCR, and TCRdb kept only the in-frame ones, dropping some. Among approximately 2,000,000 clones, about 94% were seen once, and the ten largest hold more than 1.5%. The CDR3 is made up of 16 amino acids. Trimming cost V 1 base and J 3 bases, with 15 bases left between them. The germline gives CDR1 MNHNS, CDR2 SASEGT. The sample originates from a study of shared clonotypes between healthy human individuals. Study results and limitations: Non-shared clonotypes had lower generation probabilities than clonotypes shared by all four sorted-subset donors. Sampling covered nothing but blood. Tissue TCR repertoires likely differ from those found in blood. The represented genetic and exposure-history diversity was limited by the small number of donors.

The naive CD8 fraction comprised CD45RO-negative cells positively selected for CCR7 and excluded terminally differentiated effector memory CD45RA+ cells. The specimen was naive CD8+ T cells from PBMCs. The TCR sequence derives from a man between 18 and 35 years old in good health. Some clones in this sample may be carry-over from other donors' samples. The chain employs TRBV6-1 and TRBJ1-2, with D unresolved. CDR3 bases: TGTGCCAGCAGTGAAGGAGGCCAGCCGGAATACTATGGCTACACCTTC. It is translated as CASSEGGQPEYYGYTF.